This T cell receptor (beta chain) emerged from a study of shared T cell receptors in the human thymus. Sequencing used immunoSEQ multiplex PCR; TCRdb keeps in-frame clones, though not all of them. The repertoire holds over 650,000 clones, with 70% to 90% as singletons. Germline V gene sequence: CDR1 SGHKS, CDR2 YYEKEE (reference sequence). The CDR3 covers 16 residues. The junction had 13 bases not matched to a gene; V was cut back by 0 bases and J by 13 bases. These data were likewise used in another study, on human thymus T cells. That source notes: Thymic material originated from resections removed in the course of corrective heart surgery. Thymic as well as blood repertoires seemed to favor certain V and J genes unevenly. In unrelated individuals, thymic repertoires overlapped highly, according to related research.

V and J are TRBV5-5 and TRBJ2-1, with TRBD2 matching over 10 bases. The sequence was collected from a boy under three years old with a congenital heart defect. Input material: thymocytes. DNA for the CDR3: TGTGCCAGCAGCTTGGAGGGACTAGCGTGGGCTCGTTTCCAGTTCTTC. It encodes CASSLEGLAWARFQFF.